Only a few counts were recorded for the clone carrying this T cell receptor beta chain. Its cognate antigen is unknown. The CDR3 loop spans 16 amino acids. The J segment lost 6 bases and the V segment lost 4 bases, leaving 8 bases of the junction unmatched. Per the germline V gene, CDR1 is MDHEN and CDR2 is SYDVKM. These data are taken from a study of response to subunit inactivated influenza vaccine. General study results and limits: It was the authors' suggestion that each seasonal influenza vaccination recruits few new T cells.

TCRdb reprocessed the RT-PCR reads with MiXCR, giving one entry per CDR3 protein. The data show fewer than 600,000 distinct CDR3 sequences, under 8.5% seen once. The specimen comprised PBMCs from blood, sampled around 25 months after vaccination. This clonotype was sampled from a man aged 50 to 69 who received an inactivated influenza vaccine. V and J are TRBV28 and TRBJ2-1, with 11 positions matching TRBD2. CDR3 sequence reads: CASSSRLAGTLNEQFF. The CDR3 coding sequence is TGTGCCAGCAGTTCCAGACTAGCGGGAACCCTCAATGAGCAGTTCTTC.